Listed below are T cell receptor beta chains from one sample, sequenced in a study of blood T cells in healthy people across ages. TCRdb re-derived calls from the 5' RACE reads in MiXCR, one entry per CDR3 protein. This sample has about 590,000 distinct CDR3 sequences, with about 30% found just once. Material: blood. The receptors were sampled from a woman older than 75 in good health. Each CDR3 is given with its conserved first and last residue. Each record gives: J gene, D gene, V gene, clone size, CDR3 DNA, CDR3 protein. The D gene is left open where the match is weak. The size of a clone is reported for some rows only, either as once, few or many, or as a class for expanded clones.

>TRBJ1-5|TRBD1|TRBV2|NA
TGTGCCAGCAGCGAAACAGGGGTCCTCAATCAGCCCCAGCATTTT
CASSETGVLNQPQHF
>TRBJ1-2|NA|TRBV7-3|many
TGTGCCAGCAGCCCCACTCCGACGGGTGGCTACACCTTC
CASSPTPTGGYTF
>TRBJ1-2|TRBD1|TRBV20-1|many
TGCAGTCCGACCTCGACAGGGGGCAGCTATGGCTACACCTTC
CSPTSTGGSYGYTF
>TRBJ2-5|NA|TRBV5-1|many
TGCGCCAGCAGCTTGGGGCGACATCAAGAGACCCAGTACTTC
CASSLGRHQETQYF
>TRBJ2-7|NA|TRBV9|NA
TGTGCCAGCAGCGTAGTGGATTCCATCCTCTACGAGCAGTACTTC
CASSVVDSILYEQYF
>TRBJ1-5|NA|TRBV27|many
TGTGCCAGCCCGAGGACACCGGTCAGAGGCAATCAGCCCCAGCATTTT
CASPRTPVRGNQPQHF
>TRBJ2-7|TRBD1|TRBV4-2|many
TGTGCCAGCAGCCAAAATGGGATTATGGGGACAGGGATCTACGAGCAGTACTTC
CASSQNGIMGTGIYEQYF
>TRBJ2-3|NA|TRBV4-2|NA
TGTGCCGGCAGCTCAAATATCGGGGGACAGCTGGCGACTAGCACAGATACGCAGTATTTT
CAGSSNIGGQLATSTDTQYF
>TRBJ2-7|NA|TRBV2|many
TGTGCCAGCAGAGCCACAGACTACGAGCAGTACTTC
CASRATDYEQYF
>TRBJ2-5|TRBD2|TRBV29-1|many
TGCAGCGTTACTAGCGGGGGGCTTACAGAGACCCAGTACTTC
CSVTSGGLTETQYF
>TRBJ2-5|NA|TRBV5-1|NA
TGCGCCAGCAGCTTGGGTACACGGGAGCAGTACTTC
CASSLGTREQYF
>TRBJ1-1|TRBD1|TRBV12-3/TRBV12-4|many
TGTGCCAGCAGCCTTACAGGGGTTGAAGCTTTCTTT
CASSLTGVEAFF
>TRBJ1-2|NA|TRBV4-2|many
TGTGCCAGCAGCCAAGACTCGGGGGGCATCTATGGCTACACCTTC
CASSQDSGGIYGYTF
>TRBJ2-1|TRBD2|TRBV7-9|NA
TGTGCCAGCAGCTACGGACTAGTTTACAATGAGCAGTTCTTC
CASSYGLVYNEQFF
>TRBJ2-5|TRBD1|TRBV6-6|many
TGTGCCAGCAGTTACTCCCCGGGACAGGTCGAAGAGACCCAGTACTTC
CASSYSPGQVEETQYF
>TRBJ2-5|NA|TRBV18|many
TGTGCCAGCTCACGCGGGGTTGCTCCAGAGACCCAGTACTTC
CASSRGVAPETQYF
>TRBJ2-1|NA|TRBV7-9|many
TGTGCCAGCAGCTCCGAGGGGGCCTACAATGAGCAGTTCTTC
CASSSEGAYNEQFF
>TRBJ2-1|NA|TRBV3-1|many
TGTGCCAGCAGCCGAGAGGCGAGCTCCTACAATGAGCAGTTCTTC
CASSREASSYNEQFF
>TRBJ2-3|NA|TRBV12-3/TRBV12-4|NA
TGTGCCAGCAGTGCCCTGGGGCATGGCGCAGATACGCAGTATTTT
CASSALGHGADTQYF
>TRBJ2-1|NA|TRBV4-1|many
TGCGCCAGCAGCCAAGTTCGGGGTATAGGGTACAATGAGCAGTTCTTC
CASSQVRGIGYNEQFF
>TRBJ2-7|NA|TRBV5-1|NA
TGCGCCAGCAGCTCTTCTGGGGGGTTTGGCGAGCAGTACTTC
CASSSSGGFGEQYF
>TRBJ2-3|NA|TRBV20-1|many
TGCAGTGCTAGAGAGGACTGGGGGGATACGCAGTATTTT
CSAREDWGDTQYF
>TRBJ2-2|NA|TRBV4-1|NA
TGCGCCAGCAGCCAAGGATACAGCAGCCTGAGCGCCGGGGAGCTGTTTTTT
CASSQGYSSLSAGELFF
>TRBJ2-1|TRBD2|TRBV3-1|NA
TGTGCCAGCAGCTTTAGCGGGGGGGGATACAATGAGCAGTTCTTC
CASSFSGGGYNEQFF
>TRBJ2-7|NA|TRBV7-2|few
TGTGCCAGCAGCGGCATTACGGACGGCGAGCAGTACTTC
CASSGITDGEQYF
>TRBJ1-5|NA|TRBV7-6|NA
TGTGCCAGCAGCTCCTCCCAAGACTATCAGCCCCAGCATTTT
CASSSSQDYQPQHF